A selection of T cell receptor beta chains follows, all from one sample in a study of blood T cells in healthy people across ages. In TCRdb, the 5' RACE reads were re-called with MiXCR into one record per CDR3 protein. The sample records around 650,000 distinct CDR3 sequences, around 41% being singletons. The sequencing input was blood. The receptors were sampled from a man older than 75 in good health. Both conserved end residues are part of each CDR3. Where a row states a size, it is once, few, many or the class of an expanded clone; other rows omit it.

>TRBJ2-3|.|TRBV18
CASSRKTSLTDTQYF
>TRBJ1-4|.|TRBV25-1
CASSESGTGAREKLFF
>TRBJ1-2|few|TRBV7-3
CASSNTSLNYGYTF
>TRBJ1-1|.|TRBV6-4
CASSAPDRGNTEAFF
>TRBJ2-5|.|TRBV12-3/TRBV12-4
CASSLAGGFQETQYF
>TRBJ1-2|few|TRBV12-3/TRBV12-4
CASSVTGREDGYTF
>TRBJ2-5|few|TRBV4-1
CASSQAYSGGETQYF
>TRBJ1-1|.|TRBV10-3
CAISPNRGINTEAFF
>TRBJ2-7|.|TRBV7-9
CASSASGTGHEQYF
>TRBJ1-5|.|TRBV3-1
CASSQDHSTGVDRFAQHF